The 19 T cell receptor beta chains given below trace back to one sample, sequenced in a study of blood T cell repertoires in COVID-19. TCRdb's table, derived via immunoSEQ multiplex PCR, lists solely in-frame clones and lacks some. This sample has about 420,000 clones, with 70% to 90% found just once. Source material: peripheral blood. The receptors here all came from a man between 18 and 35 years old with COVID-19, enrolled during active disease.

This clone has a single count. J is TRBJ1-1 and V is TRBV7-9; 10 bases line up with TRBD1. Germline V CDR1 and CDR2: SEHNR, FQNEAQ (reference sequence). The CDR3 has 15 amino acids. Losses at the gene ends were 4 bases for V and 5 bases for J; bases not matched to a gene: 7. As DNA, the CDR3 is TGTGCCAGCAGCTCAGGACAGGGGGAGTATACTGAAGCTTTCTTT. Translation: CASSSGQGEYTEAFF. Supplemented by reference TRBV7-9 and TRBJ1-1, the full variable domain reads DTGVSQNPRHKITKRGQNVTFRCDPISEHNRLYWYRQTLGQGPEFLTYFQNEAQLEKSRLLSDRFSAERPKGSFSTLEIQRTEQGDSAMYLCASSSGQGEYTEAFFGQGTRLTVV.

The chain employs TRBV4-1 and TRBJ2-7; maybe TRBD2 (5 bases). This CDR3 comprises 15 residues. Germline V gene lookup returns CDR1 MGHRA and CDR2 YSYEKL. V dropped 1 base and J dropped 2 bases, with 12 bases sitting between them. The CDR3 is CASSQVSIGTYEQYF. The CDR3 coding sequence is TGCGCCAGCAGCCAAGTCTCTATCGGGACCTACGAGCAGTACTTC.

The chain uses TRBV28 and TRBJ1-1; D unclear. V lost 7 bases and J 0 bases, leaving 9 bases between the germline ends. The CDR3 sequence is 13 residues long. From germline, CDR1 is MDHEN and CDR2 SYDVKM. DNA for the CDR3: TGTGCCAGCACCCCGAGAGTGAACACTGAAGCTTTCTTT. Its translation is CASTPRVNTEAFF.

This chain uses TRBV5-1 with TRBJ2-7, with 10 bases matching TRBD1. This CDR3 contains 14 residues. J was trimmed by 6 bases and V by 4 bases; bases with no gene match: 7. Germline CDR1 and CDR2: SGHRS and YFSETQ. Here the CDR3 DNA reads TGCGCCAGCAGCCAACGACAGGGGGCCTTCGAGCAGTACTTC. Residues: CASSQRQGAFEQYF.

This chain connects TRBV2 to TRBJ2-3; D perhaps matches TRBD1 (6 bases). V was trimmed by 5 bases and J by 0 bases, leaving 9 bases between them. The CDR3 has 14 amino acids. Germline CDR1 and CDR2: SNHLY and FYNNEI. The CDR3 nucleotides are TGTGCCAGCAGTCGGACAGCTAGCACAGATACGCAGTATTTT. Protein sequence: CASSRTASTDTQYF.

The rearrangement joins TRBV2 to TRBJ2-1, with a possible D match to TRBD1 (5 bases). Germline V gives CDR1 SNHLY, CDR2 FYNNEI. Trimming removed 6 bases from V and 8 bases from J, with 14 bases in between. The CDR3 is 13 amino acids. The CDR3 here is CASSEIGEDEQFF. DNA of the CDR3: TGTGCCAGCAGCGAAATAGGGGAAGATGAGCAGTTCTTC.

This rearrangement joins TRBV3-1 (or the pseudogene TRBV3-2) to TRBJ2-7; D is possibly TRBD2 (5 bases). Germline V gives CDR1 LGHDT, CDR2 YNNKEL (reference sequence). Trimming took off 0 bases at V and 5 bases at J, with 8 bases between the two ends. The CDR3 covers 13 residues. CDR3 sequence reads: CASSQERRDEQYF. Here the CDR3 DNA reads TGTGCCAGCAGCCAAGAGCGGCGGGACGAGCAGTACTTC.

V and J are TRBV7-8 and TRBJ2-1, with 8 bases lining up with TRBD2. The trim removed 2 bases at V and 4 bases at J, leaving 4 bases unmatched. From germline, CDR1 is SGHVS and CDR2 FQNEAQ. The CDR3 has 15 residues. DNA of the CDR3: TGTGCCAGCAGCTTACTGGCGGGGGGTTACAATGAGCAGTTCTTC. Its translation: CASSLLAGGYNEQFF.

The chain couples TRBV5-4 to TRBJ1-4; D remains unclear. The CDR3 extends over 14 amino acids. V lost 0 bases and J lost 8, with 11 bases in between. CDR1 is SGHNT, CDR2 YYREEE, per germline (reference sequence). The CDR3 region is CASSLASGEEKLFF. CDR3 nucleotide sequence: TGTGCCAGCAGCTTGGCATCGGGAGAGGAAAAACTGTTTTTT.

CDR3 amino acids: CASSSGLAPETQYF. The CDR3 DNA reads as TGCGCCAGCAGCTCGGGACTAGCTCCAGAGACCCAGTACTTC. The V gene is TRBV5-1, the J gene TRBJ2-5; 9 nucleotides match TRBD2. With 3 bases clipped from V and 4 bases from J, the junction kept 4 bases outside the gene matches. Germline V lookup: CDR1 SGHRS, CDR2 YFSETQ. The CDR3 length is 14 residues.

CDR3 residues: CASSPIVMGSGYTF. CDR3 DNA sequence: TGTGCCAGCAGTCCTATCGTTATGGGGAGCGGCTACACCTTC. The rearrangement uses TRBV27 and TRBJ1-2; no definite D call. Germline CDR1 MNHEY, CDR2 SMNVEV (reference sequence). The germline V and J ends were trimmed by 5 bases and 8 bases, with 18 bases remaining between them. This CDR3 is 14 amino acids long.

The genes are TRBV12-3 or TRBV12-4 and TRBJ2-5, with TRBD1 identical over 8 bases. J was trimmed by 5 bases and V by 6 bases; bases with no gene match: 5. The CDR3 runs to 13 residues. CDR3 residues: CASRPRDRETQYF. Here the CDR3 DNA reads TGTGCCAGCAGACCCCGGGACAGGGAGACCCAGTACTTC.

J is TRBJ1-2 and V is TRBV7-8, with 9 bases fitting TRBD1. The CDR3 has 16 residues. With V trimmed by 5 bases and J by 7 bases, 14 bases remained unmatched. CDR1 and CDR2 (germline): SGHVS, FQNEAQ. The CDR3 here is CASSTNLGQGKFGYTF. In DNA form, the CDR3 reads TGTGCCAGCAGCACAAACCTGGGACAGGGAAAGTTTGGCTACACCTTC.

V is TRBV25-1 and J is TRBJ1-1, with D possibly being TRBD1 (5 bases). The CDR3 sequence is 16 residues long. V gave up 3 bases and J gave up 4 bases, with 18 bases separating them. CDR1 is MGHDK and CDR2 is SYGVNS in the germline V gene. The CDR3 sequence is CASSDQTAERGTEAFF. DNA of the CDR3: TGTGCCAGCAGTGACCAGACGGCCGAAAGGGGCACTGAAGCTTTCTTT.

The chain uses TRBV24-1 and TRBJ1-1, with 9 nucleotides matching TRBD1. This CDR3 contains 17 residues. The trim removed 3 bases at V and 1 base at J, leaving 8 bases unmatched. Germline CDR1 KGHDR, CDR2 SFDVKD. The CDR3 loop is CATSDGPGTGTNTEAFF. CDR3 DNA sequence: TGTGCCACCAGTGATGGGCCCGGGACAGGGACGAACACTGAAGCTTTCTTT.

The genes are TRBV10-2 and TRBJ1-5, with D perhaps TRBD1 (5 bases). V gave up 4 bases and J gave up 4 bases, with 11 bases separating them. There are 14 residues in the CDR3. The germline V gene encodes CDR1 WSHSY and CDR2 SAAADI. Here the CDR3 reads CASSGFGGNQPQHF. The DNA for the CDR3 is TGCGCCAGCAGTGGTTTCGGGGGAAATCAGCCCCAGCATTTT.

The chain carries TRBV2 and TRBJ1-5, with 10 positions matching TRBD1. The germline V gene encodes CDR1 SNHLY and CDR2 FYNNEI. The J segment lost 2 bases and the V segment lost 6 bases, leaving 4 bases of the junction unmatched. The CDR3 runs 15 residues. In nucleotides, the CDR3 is TGTGCCAGCAGAGCCGGGACAGGGGGCAATCAGCCCCAGCATTTT. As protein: CASRAGTGGNQPQHF.

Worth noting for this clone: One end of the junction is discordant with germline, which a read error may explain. The CDR3 DNA follows: TGTGCCAGCAGCAAAGACAGGCGGGGAACCCAGTACTTC. It yields the protein CASSKDRRGTQYF. The V gene is TRBV14, the J gene TRBJ2-5; D tentatively fits TRBD1 or TRBD2 (6 bases each). The germline V gene encodes CDR1 SGHDN and CDR2 FVKESK. The CDR3 has 13 residues.

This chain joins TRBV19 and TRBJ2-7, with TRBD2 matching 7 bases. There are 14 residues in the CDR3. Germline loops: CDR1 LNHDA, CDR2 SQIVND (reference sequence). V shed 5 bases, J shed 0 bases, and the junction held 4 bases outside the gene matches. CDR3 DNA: TGTGCCAGTAGTGGCCGGGACTACTCCTACGAGCAGTACTTC. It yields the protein CASSGRDYSYEQYF.